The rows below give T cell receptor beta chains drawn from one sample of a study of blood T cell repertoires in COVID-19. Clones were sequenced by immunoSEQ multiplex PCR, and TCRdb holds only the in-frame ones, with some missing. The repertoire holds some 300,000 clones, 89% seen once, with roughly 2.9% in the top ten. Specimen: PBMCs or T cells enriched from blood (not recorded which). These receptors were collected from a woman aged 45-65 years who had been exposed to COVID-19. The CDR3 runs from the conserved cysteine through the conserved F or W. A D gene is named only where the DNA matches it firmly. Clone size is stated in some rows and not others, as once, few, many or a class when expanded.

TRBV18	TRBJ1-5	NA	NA	TGTGCCAGCTCACCCGCTCAGGCAGGTGGCAATCAGCCCCAGCATTTT	CASSPAQAGGNQPQHF
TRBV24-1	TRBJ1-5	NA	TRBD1	TGTGCCACCAGTGATTTAACCGGGACAGGGGTTCGCAATCAGCCCCAGCATTTT	CATSDLTGTGVRNQPQHF
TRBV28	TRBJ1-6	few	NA	TGTGCCAGCAGTCCCAGGCAACGCTATAATTCACCCCTCCACTTT	CASSPRQRYNSPLHF
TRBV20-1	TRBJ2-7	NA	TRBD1	TGCAGTGCTAGTAAGGGGACAGGGCTTTTCTACGAGCAGTACTTC	CSASKGTGLFYEQYF
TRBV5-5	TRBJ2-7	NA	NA	TGTGCCAGCAGCTTGGTGACAGACCCATCCTACGAGCAGTACTTC	CASSLVTDPSYEQYF
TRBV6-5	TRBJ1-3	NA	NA	TGTGCCAGCGGATGGGGGGGAGATGCTGGAAACACCATATATTTT	CASGWGGDAGNTIYF
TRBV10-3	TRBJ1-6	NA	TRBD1	TGTGCCACTGGGACAGGGAGTTCACCCCTCCACTTT	CATGTGSSPLHF
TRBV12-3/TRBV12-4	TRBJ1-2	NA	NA	TGTGCCAGCAGCGGGTTCCCTAACTATGGCTACACCTTC	CASSGFPNYGYTF
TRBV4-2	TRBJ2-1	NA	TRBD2	TGTGCCAGCAGCCATAGGTCTAGCGGGGGATACAATGAGCAGTTCTTC	CASSHRSSGGYNEQFF
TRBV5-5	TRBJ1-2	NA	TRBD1	TGTGCCAGCAGCTTGTCGGGACAGGGGCTAAATGGCTACACCTTC	CASSLSGQGLNGYTF
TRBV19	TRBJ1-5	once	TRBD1	TGTGCCAGTAGTATAGTGGGACAGTGGGGAAATCAGCCCCAGCATTTT	CASSIVGQWGNQPQHF
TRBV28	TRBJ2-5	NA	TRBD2	TGTGCCAGCAGTTCCCAGCGGGGCATCGTAGAGACCCAGTACTTC	CASSSQRGIVETQYF
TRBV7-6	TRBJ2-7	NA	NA	TGTGCCAGCAGCTTAGGGGGTGGGGCATTACTCTACGAGCAGTACTTC	CASSLGGGALLYEQYF
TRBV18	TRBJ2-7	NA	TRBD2	TGTGCCAGCTCTCATAGCGGGGCCCACTACGAGCAGTACTTC	CASSHSGAHYEQYF
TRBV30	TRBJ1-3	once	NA	TGTGCCTCGTGGAGCGAAGGGGTAGGGAACACCATATATTTT	CASWSEGVGNTIYF
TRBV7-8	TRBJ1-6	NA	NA	TGTGCCAGCAGCTTCGTAAATTCACCCCTCCACTTT	CASSFVNSPLHF
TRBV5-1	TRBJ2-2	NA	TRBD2	TGCGCCAGCAGCGGGGGCTGGACTAGCGGGGGAAATACCGGGGAGCTGTTTTTT	CASSGGWTSGGNTGELFF
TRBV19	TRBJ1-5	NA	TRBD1	TGTGCCAGTAGTCCTCAGACAGGGCTGGTAAATCAGCCCCAGCATTTT	CASSPQTGLVNQPQHF
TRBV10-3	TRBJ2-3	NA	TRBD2	TGTGCCATCAGTGGTTTGTCGCCCCGGGGTAGCGGGGAGACCCCAGATACGCAGTATTTT	CAISGLSPRGSGETPDTQYF
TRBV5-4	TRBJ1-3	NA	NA	TGTGCCAGCAGCTTGAAGGCGGGGAACTCTGGAAACACCATATATTTT	CASSLKAGNSGNTIYF
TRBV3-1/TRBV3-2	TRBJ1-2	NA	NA	TGTGCCAGCAGTCTAGGGGGGGCGGGCTATGGCTACACCTTC	CASSLGGAGYGYTF
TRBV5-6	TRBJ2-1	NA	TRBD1	TGTGCCAGCAGCTCGGACAGGGGAGTTAAGTTCTTC	CASSSDRGVKFF
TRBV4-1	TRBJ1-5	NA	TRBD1	TGCGCCAGCAGCCGATACGCGGACAGGGAGGGCAATCAGCCCCAGCATTTT	CASSRYADREGNQPQHF
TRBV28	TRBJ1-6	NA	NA	TGTGCCAGCAGGCAGGGGAGCTCCTATAATTCACCCCTCCACTTT	CASRQGSSYNSPLHF
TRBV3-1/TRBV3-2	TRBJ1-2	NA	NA	TGTGCCAGCAGCCAAGTAGCTCTCCCCTATGGCTACACCTTC	CASSQVALPYGYTF
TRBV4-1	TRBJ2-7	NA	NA	TGCGCCAGCAGCCACTTCACCGGGGCAGGGGCTAGCGAGCAGTACTTC	CASSHFTGAGASEQYF
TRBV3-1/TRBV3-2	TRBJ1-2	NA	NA	TGTGCCAGCAGCCAAGATCGTCGGTACGTCGGCTATGGCTACACCTTC	CASSQDRRYVGYGYTF
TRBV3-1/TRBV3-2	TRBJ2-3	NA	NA	TGTGCCAGCAGCCATTTAACACCGGGGGGCACAGATACGCAGTATTTT	CASSHLTPGGTDTQYF
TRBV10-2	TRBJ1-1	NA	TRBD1	TGCGCCAGCAGACCTACAGGGGCTCCGAACACTGAAGCTTTCTTT	CASRPTGAPNTEAFF
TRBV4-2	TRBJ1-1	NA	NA	TGTGCCAGCAGCCTTGGGGGCAGGGACACTGAAGCTTTCTTT	CASSLGGRDTEAFF
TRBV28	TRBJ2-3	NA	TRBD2	TGTGCCAGCAGCCCCGCGGGGGGCACAGATACGCAGTATTTT	CASSPAGGTDTQYF
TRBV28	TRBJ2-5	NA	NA	TGTGCCAGCAGACGGGACAACCAAGAGACCCAGTACTTC	CASRRDNQETQYF
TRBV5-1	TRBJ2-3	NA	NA	TGCGCCAGCAGCTTGGGACTAGTTACAGATACGCAGTATTTT	CASSLGLVTDTQYF
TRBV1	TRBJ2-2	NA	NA	TGCACCAGCAGCCTTGAGTCGCCACCAACGAACACCGGGGAGCTGTTTTTT	CTSSLESPPTNTGELFF
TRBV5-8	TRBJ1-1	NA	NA	TGTGCCAGCAGCTTGGAGAGATACACTGAAGCTTTCTTT	CASSLERYTEAFF
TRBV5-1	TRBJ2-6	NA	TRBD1	TGCGCCAGCAGCCAGGGACAGTCTGCCGGGGCCAACGTCCTGACTTTC	CASSQGQSAGANVLTF
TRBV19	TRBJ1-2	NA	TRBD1	TGTGCCAGTAGCGCAGACAGGGGATCTAACTATGGCTACACCTTC	CASSADRGSNYGYTF
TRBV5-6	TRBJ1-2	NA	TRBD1	TGTGCCAGCAGCTCACAGGGGGCGAACTATGGCTACACCTTC	CASSSQGANYGYTF
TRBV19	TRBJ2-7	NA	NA	TGTGCCAGTAGTAGTGCAGGGCCCTACGAGCAGTACTTC	CASSSAGPYEQYF
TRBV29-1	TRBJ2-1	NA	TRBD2	TGCAGCGTTGGGCTCGCGAGGACTAGCGGATACAATGAGCAGTTCTTC	CSVGLARTSGYNEQFF
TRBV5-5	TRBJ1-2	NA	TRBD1	TGTGCCAGCAGCACTGTACAGGGGAGCTATGGCTACACCTTC	CASSTVQGSYGYTF
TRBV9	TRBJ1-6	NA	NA	TGTGCCAGCAGCGGACAGGCAGATACTTATAATTCACCCCTCCACTTT	CASSGQADTYNSPLHF
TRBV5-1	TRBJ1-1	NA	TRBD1	TGCGCCAGCAGCATCACCGGGACAGCGAACACTGAAGCTTTCTTT	CASSITGTANTEAFF
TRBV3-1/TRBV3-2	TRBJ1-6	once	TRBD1	TGTGCCAGCAGGCCGGGACAGGGTAATTCACCCCTCCACTTT	CASRPGQGNSPLHF
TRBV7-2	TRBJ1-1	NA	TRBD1	TGTGCCAGCAGCTCAAGTGGACAGGGTGCACTCTTT	CASSSSGQGALF
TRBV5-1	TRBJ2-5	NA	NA	TGCGCCAGCAGCTTAGGCCAGGGGAATATCGAGACCCAGTACTTC	CASSLGQGNIETQYF
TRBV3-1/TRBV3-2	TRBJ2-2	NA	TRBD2	TGTGCCAGCAGCCCGGGACTAGCGGGGGCCGCCACCGGGGAGCTGTTTTTT	CASSPGLAGAATGELFF
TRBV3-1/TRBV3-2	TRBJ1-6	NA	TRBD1	TGTGCCAGCAGCCCTCCACAGGGGGTGACTTATAATTCACCCCTCCACTTT	CASSPPQGVTYNSPLHF